Listed below are T cell receptor beta chains from one sample, sequenced in a study of cytomegalovirus exposure and HLA in healthy donors. TCRdb's table, derived via immunoSEQ multiplex PCR, lists solely in-frame clones and lacks some. The sample lists some 140,000 clones, 75% to 90% occurring once. Sequences were obtained from PBMCs. Receptors were obtained from a middle-aged man in good health and CMV-seronegative. Each CDR3 is given with its conserved first and last residue.

cdr3_length j_call v_call cdr3_aa
14 TRBJ1-3 TRBV5-1 CASSLGGLGNTIYF
16 TRBJ2-3 TRBV10-3 CAISGGLGGNTDTQYF
16 TRBJ1-2 TRBV28 CASSPPGTELNYGYTF
14 TRBJ2-5 TRBV15 CATSRLAGRETQYF
15 TRBJ1-5 TRBV6-6 CASSYSNLGSSPQHF
16 TRBJ2-4 TRBV11-3 CASSWGRGPSANIQYF
11 TRBJ2-7 TRBV7-2 CASSPGYEQYF
14 TRBJ2-3 TRBV7-2 CASSLVGGPDTQYF
14 TRBJ2-1 TRBV5-5 CASSNVAGGGEQFF
14 TRBJ1-2 TRBV7-6 CASSLNDRGRMYTF
16 TRBJ2-1 TRBV7-8 CASGGITGILHNEQFF
14 TRBJ1-2 TRBV6-1 CASFSQAGSYGYTF
14 TRBJ2-7 TRBV5-4 CAIGQGVEEDEQYF
18 TRBJ1-2 TRBV6-1 CASSEAPGRGTSNYGYTF
14 TRBJ2-1 TRBV4-1 CASSQDLAVNEQFF
14 TRBJ1-1 TRBV5-6 CASSPEGEDTEAFF
13 TRBJ2-5 TRBV30 CAWSADRGETQYF
12 TRBJ2-5 TRBV6-1 CASSVVNSGKYF
13 TRBJ1-2 TRBV19 CAVRDRPNYGYTF
13 TRBJ1-2 TRBV5-5 CASSPDSFYGYTF
14 TRBJ2-7 TRBV27 CASRARGGVYEQYF